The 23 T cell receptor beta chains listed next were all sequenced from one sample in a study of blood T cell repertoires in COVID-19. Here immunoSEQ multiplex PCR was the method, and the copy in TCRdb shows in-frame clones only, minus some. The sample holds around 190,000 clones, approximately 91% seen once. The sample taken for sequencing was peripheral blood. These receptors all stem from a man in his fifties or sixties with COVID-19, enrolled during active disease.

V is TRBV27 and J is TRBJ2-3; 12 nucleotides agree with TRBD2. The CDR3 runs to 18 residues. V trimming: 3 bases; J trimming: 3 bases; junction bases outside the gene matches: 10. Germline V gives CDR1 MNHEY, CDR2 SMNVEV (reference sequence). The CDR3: CASSFEGRLAGATDTQYF. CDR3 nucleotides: TGTGCCAGCAGTTTCGAAGGGAGACTAGCGGGAGCAACAGATACGCAGTATTTT.

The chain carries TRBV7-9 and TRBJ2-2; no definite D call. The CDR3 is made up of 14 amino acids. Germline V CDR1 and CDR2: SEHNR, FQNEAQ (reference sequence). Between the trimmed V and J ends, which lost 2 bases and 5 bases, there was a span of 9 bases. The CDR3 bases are TGTGCCAGCAGCTTACTTCCCGGGACCGGGGAGCTGTTTTTT. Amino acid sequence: CASSLLPGTGELFF.

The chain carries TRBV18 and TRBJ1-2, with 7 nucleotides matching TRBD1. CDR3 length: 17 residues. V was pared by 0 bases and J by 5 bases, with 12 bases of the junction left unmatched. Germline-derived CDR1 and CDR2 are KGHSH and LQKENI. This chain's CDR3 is CASSPPGTAAGGYGYTF. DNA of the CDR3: TGTGCCAGCTCACCACCCGGGACAGCGGCGGGAGGATATGGCTACACCTTC.

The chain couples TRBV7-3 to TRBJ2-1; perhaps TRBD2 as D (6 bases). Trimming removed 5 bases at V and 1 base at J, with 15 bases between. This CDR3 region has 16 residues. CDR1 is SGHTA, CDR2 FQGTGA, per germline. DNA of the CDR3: TGTGCCAGCAGCCCTACCGCAGGGAGGTCCTACAATGAGCAGTTCTTC. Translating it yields CASSPTAGRSYNEQFF. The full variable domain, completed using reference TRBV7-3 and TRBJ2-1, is GAGVSQTPSNKVTEKGKYVELRCDPISGHTALYWYRQSLGQGPEFLIYFQGTGAADDSGLPNDRFFAVRPEGSVSTLKIQRTERGDSAVYLCASSPTAGRSYNEQFFGPGTRLTVL.

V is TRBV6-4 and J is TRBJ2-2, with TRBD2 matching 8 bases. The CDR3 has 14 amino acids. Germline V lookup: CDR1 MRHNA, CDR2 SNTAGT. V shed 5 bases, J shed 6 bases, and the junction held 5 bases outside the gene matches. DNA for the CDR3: TGTGCCAGCAGTCCGGGACTAGAGTCCGGGGAGCTGTTTTTT. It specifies CASSPGLESGELFF.

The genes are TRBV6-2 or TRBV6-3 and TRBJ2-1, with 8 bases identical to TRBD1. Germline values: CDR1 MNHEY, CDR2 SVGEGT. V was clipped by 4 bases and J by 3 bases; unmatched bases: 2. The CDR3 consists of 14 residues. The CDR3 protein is CASSSGQVYNEQFF. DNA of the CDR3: TGTGCCAGCAGTTCGGGACAGGTCTACAATGAGCAGTTCTTC.

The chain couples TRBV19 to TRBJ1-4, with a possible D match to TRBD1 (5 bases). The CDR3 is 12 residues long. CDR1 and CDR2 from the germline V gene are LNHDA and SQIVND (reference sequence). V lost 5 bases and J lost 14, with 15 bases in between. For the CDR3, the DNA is TGTGCCAGTAGTCCAGACAGCCTAGGGCTGTTTTTT. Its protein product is CASSPDSLGLFF.

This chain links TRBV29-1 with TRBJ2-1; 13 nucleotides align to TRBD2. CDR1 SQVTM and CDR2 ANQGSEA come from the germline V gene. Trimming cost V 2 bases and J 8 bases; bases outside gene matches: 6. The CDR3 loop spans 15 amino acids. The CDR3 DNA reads TGCAGCGTTGAAACGGGACTAGCGGGAAAAGATGAGCAGTTCTTC. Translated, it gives CSVETGLAGKDEQFF.

In DNA, the CDR3 is TGTGCCTGGAGTGTACTAGCGGGAGTGGCAGATACGCAGTATTTT. This translates into CAWSVLAGVADTQYF. This chain links TRBV30 with TRBJ2-3, with 11 bases lining up with TRBD2. J lost 4 bases, V lost 0 bases, and 3 bases had no gene match. CDR1 and CDR2 (germline): GTSNPN, SVGIG (reference sequence). The CDR3 runs 15 residues.

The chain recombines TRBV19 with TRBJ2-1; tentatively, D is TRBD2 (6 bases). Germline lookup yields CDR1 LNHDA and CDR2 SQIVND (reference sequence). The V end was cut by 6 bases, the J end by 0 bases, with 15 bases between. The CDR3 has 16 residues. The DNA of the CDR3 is TGTGCCAGTAGCCCAACTAGCAGACGCTCCTACAATGAGCAGTTCTTC. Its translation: CASSPTSRRSYNEQFF. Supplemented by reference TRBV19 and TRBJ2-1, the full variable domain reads DGGITQSPKYLFRKEGQNVTLSCEQNLNHDAMYWYRQDPGQGLRLIYYSQIVNDFQKGDIAEGYSVSREKKESFPLTVTSAQKNPTAFYLCASSPTSRRSYNEQFFGPGTRLTVL.

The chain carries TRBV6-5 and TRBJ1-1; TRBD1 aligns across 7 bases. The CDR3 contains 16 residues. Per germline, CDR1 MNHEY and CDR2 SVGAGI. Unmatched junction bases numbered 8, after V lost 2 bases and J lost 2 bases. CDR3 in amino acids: CASSYRGLGLNTEAFF. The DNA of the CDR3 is TGTGCCAGCAGTTACAGGGGGCTGGGGCTTAACACTGAAGCTTTCTTT.

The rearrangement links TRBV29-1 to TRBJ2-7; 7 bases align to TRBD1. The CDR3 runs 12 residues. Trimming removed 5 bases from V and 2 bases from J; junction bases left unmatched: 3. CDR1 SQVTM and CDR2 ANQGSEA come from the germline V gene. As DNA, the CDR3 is TGCAGCGTTCAAACAGGGGCCTACGAGCAGTACTTC. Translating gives CSVQTGAYEQYF.

The CDR3 DNA follows: TGTGCCACCAGTGACCCTCAGACAGGGGGGGAGACCCAGTACTTC. Its translation: CATSDPQTGGETQYF. The J gene is TRBJ2-5, the V gene TRBV24-1; 9 positions agree with TRBD1. In germline, CDR1 is KGHDR, CDR2 SFDVKD. Unmatched junction bases numbered 7, after V lost 4 bases and J lost 5 bases. The CDR3 has 15 residues.

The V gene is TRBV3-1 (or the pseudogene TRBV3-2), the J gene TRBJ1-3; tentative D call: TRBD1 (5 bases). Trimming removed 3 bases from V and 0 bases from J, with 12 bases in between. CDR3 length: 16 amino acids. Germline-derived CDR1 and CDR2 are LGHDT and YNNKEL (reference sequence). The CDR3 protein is CASSHKTANSGNTIYF. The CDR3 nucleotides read TGTGCCAGCAGCCACAAGACAGCGAACTCTGGAAACACCATATATTTT.

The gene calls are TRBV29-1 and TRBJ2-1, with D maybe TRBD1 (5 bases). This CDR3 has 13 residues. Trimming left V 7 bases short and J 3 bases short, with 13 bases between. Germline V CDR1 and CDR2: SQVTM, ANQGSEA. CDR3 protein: CSGGQGFYNEQFF. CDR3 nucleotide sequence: TGCAGCGGGGGTCAGGGATTCTACAATGAGCAGTTCTTC.

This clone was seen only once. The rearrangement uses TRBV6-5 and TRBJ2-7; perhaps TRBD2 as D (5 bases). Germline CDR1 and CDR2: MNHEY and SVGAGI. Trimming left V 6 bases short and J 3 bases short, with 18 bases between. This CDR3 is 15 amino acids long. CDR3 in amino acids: CASSYAAGDGYEQYF. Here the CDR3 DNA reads TGTGCCAGCAGCTACGCCGCGGGTGACGGCTACGAGCAGTACTTC.

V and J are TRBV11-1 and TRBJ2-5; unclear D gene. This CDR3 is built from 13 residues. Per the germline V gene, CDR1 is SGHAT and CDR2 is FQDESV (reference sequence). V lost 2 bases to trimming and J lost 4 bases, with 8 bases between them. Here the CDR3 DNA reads TGTGCCAGCAGCTTACAGGTATCAGAGACCCAGTACTTC. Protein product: CASSLQVSETQYF.

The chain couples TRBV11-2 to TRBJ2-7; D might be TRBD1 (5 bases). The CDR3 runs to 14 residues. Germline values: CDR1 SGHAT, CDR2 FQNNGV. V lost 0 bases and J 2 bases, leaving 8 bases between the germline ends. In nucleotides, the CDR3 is TGTGCCAGCAGCTTAGATGGGGCAGCCTACGAGCAGTACTTC. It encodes CASSLDGAAYEQYF.

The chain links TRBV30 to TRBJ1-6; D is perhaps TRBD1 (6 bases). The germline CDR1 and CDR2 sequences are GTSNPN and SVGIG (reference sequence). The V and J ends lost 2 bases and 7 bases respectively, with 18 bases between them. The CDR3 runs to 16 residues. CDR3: CAWSHGSGTPNSPLHF. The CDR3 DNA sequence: TGTGCCTGGAGTCATGGTTCCGGGACACCGAATTCACCCCTCCACTTT.

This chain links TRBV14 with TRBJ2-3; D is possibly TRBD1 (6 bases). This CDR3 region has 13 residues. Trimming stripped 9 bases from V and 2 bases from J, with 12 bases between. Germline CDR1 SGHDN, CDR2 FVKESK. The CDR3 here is CASRQAATDTQYF. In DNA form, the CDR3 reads TGTGCCAGTAGACAGGCGGCCACAGATACGCAGTATTTT.

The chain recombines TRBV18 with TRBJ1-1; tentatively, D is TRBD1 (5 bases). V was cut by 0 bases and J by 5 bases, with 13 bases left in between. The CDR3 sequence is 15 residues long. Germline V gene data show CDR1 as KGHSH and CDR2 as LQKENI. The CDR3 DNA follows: TGTGCCAGCTCACCACCGTTTTCAGGGTTGACTGAAGCTTTCTTT. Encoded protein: CASSPPFSGLTEAFF.

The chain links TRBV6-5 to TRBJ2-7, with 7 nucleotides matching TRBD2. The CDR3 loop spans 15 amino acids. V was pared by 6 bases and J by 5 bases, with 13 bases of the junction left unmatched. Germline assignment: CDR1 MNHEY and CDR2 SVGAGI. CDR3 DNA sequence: TGTGCCAGCAGCACCATGGGGGGGACCTATGACGAGCAGTACTTC. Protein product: CASSTMGGTYDEQYF.

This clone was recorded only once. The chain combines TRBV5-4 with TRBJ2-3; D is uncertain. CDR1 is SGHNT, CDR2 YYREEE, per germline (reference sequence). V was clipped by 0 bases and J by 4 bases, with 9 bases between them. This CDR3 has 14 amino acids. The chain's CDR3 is CASSLGIAADTQYF. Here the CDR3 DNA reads TGTGCCAGCAGCTTGGGGATAGCCGCAGATACGCAGTATTTT.